The T cell receptor beta chain described here comes from a study of T cell responses to AZD1222 COVID-19 vaccine. Across the study: Pooled in the analysis were second doses at about 4 or about 12 weeks.

Some clones are missing from TCRdb's copy, which holds only in-frame ones; the method was immunoSEQ multiplex PCR. The table records approximately 91,000 clones, about 88% of them present only once. V shed 6 bases and J shed 6 bases, with 18 bases lying between them. Germline CDR1 MNHEY, CDR2 SVGEGT. The CDR3 covers 16 residues. As regards this clone: Its specificity is unknown.

General observations from the study: Receipt of two AZD1222 doses was followed by a rise in Spike-specific TCR breadth and depth. A mostly white British donor set with more females was recruited, and clonal diversity was possibly underestimated.

The specimen was peripheral blood, collected on day 0 of AZD1222 vaccination. The clonotype comes from an adult in good health. V and J are TRBV6-2 or TRBV6-3 and TRBJ1-6; possibly TRBD1 for D (6 bases). CDR3 amino acids: CASSWTAFPFNSPLHF. The CDR3 DNA reads as TGTGCCAGCAGCTGGACAGCTTTCCCCTTTAATTCACCCCTCCACTTT.